This passage covers 8 T cell receptor beta chains from one sample sequenced in a study of cytomegalovirus exposure and HLA in healthy donors. PCR involved 60 Vbeta and 13 Jbeta primers. The repertoire was sequenced with immunoSEQ multiplex PCR; TCRdb's copy has only in-frame clones and lacks some. This table has 75,000 to 90,000 clones, about 69% appearing once. Source material: PBMCs. The origin of the receptors is a man aged 55 to 70 in good health and CMV-seronegative.

This clone has a handful of counts. The chain combines TRBV19 with TRBJ2-7; 10 bases map to TRBD2. The CDR3 has 15 residues. V lost 5 bases to trimming and J lost 2 bases; unmatched junction nucleotides: 6. CDR1 and CDR2 from the germline V gene are LNHDA and SQIVND (reference sequence). CDR3 sequence (DNA): TGTGCCAGTAGTTTTACTAGCGGGGCAACCTACGAGCAGTACTTC. Amino acid sequence: CASSFTSGATYEQYF.

The chain recombines TRBV18 with TRBJ1-2; D is perhaps TRBD1 (5 bases). The V gene's germline CDR1 is KGHSH and CDR2 LQKENI. V gave up 2 bases and J gave up 6 bases, with 16 bases separating them. The CDR3 spans 15 residues. The CDR3 here is CASSPGASGLNGYTF. For the CDR3, the DNA is TGTGCCAGCTCACCAGGGGCCTCAGGGCTCAATGGCTACACCTTC.

The chain joins TRBV18 to TRBJ1-4; possibly TRBD1 for D (5 bases). CDR3 length equals 14 residues. Germline loops: CDR1 KGHSH, CDR2 LQKENI. Trimming stripped 6 bases from V and 1 base from J, with 9 bases between. The CDR3 DNA sequence: TGTGCCAGCTCGGACCAGGGAACTAATGAAAAACTGTTTTTT. Translating gives CASSDQGTNEKLFF.

V is TRBV27 and J is TRBJ1-2; TRBD1 aligns across 7 bases. V shed 4 bases, J shed 4 bases, and the junction held 3 bases outside the gene matches. This CDR3 is built from 13 residues. The germline gives CDR1 MNHEY, CDR2 SMNVEV (reference sequence). The DNA of the CDR3 is TGTGCCAGCAGTTCGGGACAGATCTATGGCTACACCTTC. Encoded protein: CASSSGQIYGYTF.

In this sample, this clone turned up a few times. The V call is TRBV13, the J call TRBJ1-1; 9 bases match TRBD1. Losses at the gene ends were 3 bases for V and 5 bases for J; bases not matched to a gene: 10. The germline CDR1 and CDR2 sequences are PRHDT and FYEKMQ (reference sequence). This CDR3 spans 16 amino acids. CDR3 sequence: CASSFTGGADFTEAFF. In nucleotides, the CDR3 is TGTGCCAGCAGCTTTACAGGGGGCGCAGATTTTACTGAAGCTTTCTTT.

The rearrangement uses TRBV11-3 and TRBJ2-2; 9 bases are a match to TRBD1. Per the germline V gene, CDR1 is SGHNT and CDR2 is YENEEA. The V gene end was trimmed by 1 base and the J gene end by 3 bases; junction bases not matched to a gene: 0. The CDR3 loop spans 15 amino acids. The CDR3: CASSLGQGDTGELFF. The CDR3 nucleotides are TGTGCCAGCAGCTTAGGACAGGGGGACACCGGGGAGCTGTTTTTT.

CDR3 DNA: TGTGCCAGCAGCCGCCCTCTGAGCTACAATGAGCAGTTCTTC. Protein: CASSRPLSYNEQFF. The genes are TRBV7-9 and TRBJ2-1; D not certain. The CDR3 sequence is 14 residues long. V shed 5 bases and J shed 3 bases, with 11 bases lying between them. Germline lookup yields CDR1 SEHNR and CDR2 FQNEAQ (reference sequence).

The chain uses TRBV10-3 and TRBJ1-2; D might be TRBD1 (6 bases). This CDR3 comprises 13 residues. CDR1 and CDR2 from the germline V gene are ENHRY and SYGVKD. Between the trimmed V and J ends, which lost 6 bases and 3 bases, there was a span of 11 bases. The CDR3 here is CAISLEGDYGYTF. The CDR3 DNA sequence: TGTGCCATCAGCTTAGAGGGGGACTATGGCTACACCTTC.